A selection of T cell receptor beta chains follows, all from one sample in a study of CD8 T cells in Susac syndrome. TCRdb reanalysed the immunoSEQ multiplex PCR reads using MiXCR and keeps one entry per CDR3 protein. The sample shows under 200,000 distinct CDR3 sequences, under 95% of them seen only once. The specimen was CD4+ T cells from PBMCs. The receptors derive from a human donor in good health. The CDR3 runs from the conserved cysteine through the conserved F or W. A D gene is named only where the DNA matches it firmly. A clone size is listed for some rows: how often the clone was seen (once, few, many), or a class if it is expanded.

V	D	J	size	CDR3	DNA
TRBV28	TRBD2	TRBJ2-3	-	CASSLGRGSGGQYF	TGTGCCAGCAGTTTGGGGAGGGGCTCTGGGGGGCAGTATTTT
TRBV4-3	TRBD2	TRBJ2-1	-	CASSHRGGSYEQFF	TGCGCCAGCAGCCACCGCGGGGGAAGCTATGAGCAGTTCTTC
TRBV6-5	TRBD1	TRBJ1-2	-	CASSRGQGDNYGYTF	TGTGCCAGCAGTCGGGGACAGGGGGATAACTATGGCTACACCTTC
TRBV9	-	TRBJ2-1	-	CASSPRLRGYNEQFF	TGTGCCAGCAGCCCCCGGTTGAGGGGCTACAATGAGCAGTTCTTC
TRBV4-2	TRBD1	TRBJ2-7	-	CASSQEGTGFTYEQYF	TGTGCCAGCAGCCAAGAAGGGACAGGCTTTACCTACGAGCAGTACTTC
TRBV29-1	-	TRBJ1-3	-	CSVARGENTIYF	TGCAGCGTTGCACGGGGCGAAAACACCATATATTTT
TRBV12-3/TRBV12-4	TRBD1	TRBJ1-1	-	CASSYRTGANTEAFF	TGTGCCAGCAGTTACCGGACAGGGGCTAACACTGAAGCTTTCTTT
TRBV12-3/TRBV12-4	-	TRBJ1-2	-	CASSSVTDHLYGYTF	TGTGCCAGCAGCTCAGTAACAGACCACCTCTATGGCTACACCTTC
TRBV3-1	-	TRBJ1-4	-	CASSQTTGAAGREKLFF	TGTGCCAGCAGCCAAACAACCGGGGCAGCCGGTAGAGAAAAACTGTTTTTT
TRBV28	-	TRBJ2-4	-	CASSSQGLRNIQYF	TGTGCCAGCAGTTCCCAGGGCTTGAGAAACATTCAGTACTTC
TRBV2	-	TRBJ1-3	-	CASNNGHSENTIYF	TGTGCCAGCAATAACGGGCACTCTGAAAACACCATATATTTT
TRBV7-9	-	TRBJ2-3	-	CASSQPTSAYTQYF	TGTGCCAGCAGCCAACCCACCTCGGCATATACGCAGTATTTT
TRBV19	-	TRBJ1-1	-	CASSIQRRAFF	TGTGCCAGTAGTATTCAAAGGAGGGCTTTCTTT
TRBV4-3	-	TRBJ2-2	-	CASSKKGGGQNANTGELFF	TGCGCCAGCAGCAAAAAAGGGGGGGGACAAAACGCGAACACCGGGGAGCTGTTTTTT
TRBV9	-	TRBJ2-2	-	CASSPSFRVTNTGELFF	TGTGCCAGCAGCCCCTCTTTCCGGGTGACGAACACCGGGGAGCTGTTTTTT
TRBV7-9	-	TRBJ1-4	-	CASSLRQSTNEKLFF	TGTGCCAGCAGCTTAAGACAGTCAACTAATGAAAAACTGTTTTTT
TRBV28	TRBD1	TRBJ1-2	-	CASSFSLAGQGTLNYGYTF	TGTGCCAGCAGTTTCTCCCTAGCGGGACAGGGTACCCTTAACTATGGCTACACCTTC
TRBV13	-	TRBJ2-4	-	CASSLQVAKNIQYF	TGTGCCAGCAGCTTACAAGTAGCCAAAAACATTCAGTACTTC
TRBV19	-	TRBJ1-5	once	CASSEDRNQPQHF	TGTGCCAGTAGTGAGGACAGAAACCAGCCCCAGCATTTT
TRBV20-1	-	TRBJ1-2	-	CSAAGKNNYGYTF	TGCAGTGCTGCAGGGAAAAATAACTATGGCTACACCTTC
TRBV6-6	-	TRBJ1-1	-	CASSRPIWQNTEAFF	TGTGCCAGCAGTCGTCCCATATGGCAGAACACTGAAGCTTTCTTT
TRBV6-5	TRBD2	TRBJ2-5	-	CASSSGTSGSGPVDQYF	TGTGCCAGCAGTTCCGGGACTAGCGGTTCGGGGCCTGTAGACCAGTACTTC
TRBV29-1	-	TRBJ2-5	few	CSVKRVQQTQYF	TGCAGCGTAAAACGTGTCCAGCAGACCCAGTACTTC
TRBV20-1	-	TRBJ2-7	-	CSARDLAAYGQYF	TGCAGTGCTAGAGATTTGGCAGCTTACGGGCAGTACTTC
TRBV25-1	-	TRBJ2-7	-	CASSEGYEQYF	TGTGCCAGCAGTGAGGGCTACGAGCAGTACTTC
TRBV20-1	TRBD2	TRBJ2-5	-	CSARASGAETQYF	TGCAGTGCTAGAGCTAGCGGGGCAGAGACCCAGTACTTC
TRBV7-9	-	TRBJ1-3	-	CASSWGGERTGNTIYF	TGTGCCAGCAGTTGGGGAGGAGAAAGGACTGGAAACACCATATATTTT
TRBV28	TRBD1	TRBJ1-2	-	CASSDRGHGYTF	TGTGCCAGCAGCGACAGGGGCCACGGCTACACCTTC
TRBV29-1	-	TRBJ1-5	-	CSVGWAGDQPQHF	TGCAGCGTGGGGTGGGCAGGAGATCAGCCCCAGCATTTT
TRBV28	-	TRBJ1-4	-	CASRGQRVEKLFF	TGTGCCAGCAGGGGGCAACGGGTCGAAAAACTGTTTTTT
TRBV5-1	TRBD1	TRBJ1-4	-	CASSQGAPNEKLFF	TGCGCCAGCAGCCAGGGGGCACCTAATGAAAAACTGTTTTTT
TRBV5-1	TRBD2	TRBJ2-7	few	CASSLDGGASYEQYF	TGCGCCAGCAGCTTGGACGGGGGGGCCTCATACGAGCAGTACTTC
TRBV6-2/TRBV6-3	-	TRBJ1-5	-	CASSYRVGASNQPQHF	TGTGCCAGCAGTTACCGGGTGGGGGCGAGCAATCAGCCCCAGCATTTT